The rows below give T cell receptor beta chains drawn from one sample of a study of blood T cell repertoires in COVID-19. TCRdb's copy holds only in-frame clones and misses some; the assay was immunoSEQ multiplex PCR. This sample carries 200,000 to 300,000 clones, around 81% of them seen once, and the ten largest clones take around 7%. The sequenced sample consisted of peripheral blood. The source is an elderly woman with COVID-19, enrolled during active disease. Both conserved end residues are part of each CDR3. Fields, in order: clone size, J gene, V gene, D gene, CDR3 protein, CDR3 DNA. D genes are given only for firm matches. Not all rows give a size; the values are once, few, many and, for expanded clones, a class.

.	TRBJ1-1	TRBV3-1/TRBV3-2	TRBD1	CASRKGTGGMNTEAFF	TGTGCCAGCAGAAAAGGGACAGGGGGAATGAACACTGAAGCTTTCTTT
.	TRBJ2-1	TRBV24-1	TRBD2	CATSRIGEGRNEQFF	TGTGCCACCTCGAGAATCGGGGAGGGCCGGAATGAGCAGTTCTTC
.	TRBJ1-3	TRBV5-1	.	CASRADRGSGNTIYF	TGCGCCAGCAGGGCGGATCGGGGATCTGGAAACACCATATATTTT
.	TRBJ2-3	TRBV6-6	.	CAARNVATDTQYF	TGTGCCGCTAGGAACGTAGCAACAGATACGCAGTATTTT
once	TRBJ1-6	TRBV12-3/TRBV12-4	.	CASSFVSSPLHF	TGTGCCAGCAGTTTTGTTAGTTCACCCCTCCACTTT
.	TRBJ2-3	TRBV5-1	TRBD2	CASMNGLAGVDTQYF	TGCGCCAGCATGAATGGACTAGCGGGGGTAGATACGCAGTATTTT
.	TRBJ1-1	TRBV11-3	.	CASSSGNTEAFF	TGTGCCAGCAGCTCAGGGAACACTGAAGCTTTCTTT
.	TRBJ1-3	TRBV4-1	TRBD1	CASSQDRGARQGTGNTIYF	TGCGCCAGCAGCCAAGATAGGGGGGCGAGACAGGGTACTGGAAACACCATATATTTT
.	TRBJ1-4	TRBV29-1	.	CSVFGEGKLFF	TGCAGCGTCTTCGGTGAGGGAAAACTGTTTTTT
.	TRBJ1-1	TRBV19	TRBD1	CASSSGQGWWRTEAFF	TGTGCCAGTAGTTCGGGACAGGGGTGGTGGAGAACTGAAGCTTTCTTT
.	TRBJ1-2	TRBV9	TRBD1	CASSGARTGGEYGYTF	TGTGCCAGCAGCGGGGCTAGGACAGGGGGCGAGTATGGCTACACCTTC
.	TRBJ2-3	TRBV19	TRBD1	CASSIDRDRDQYF	TGTGCCAGTAGTATAGATCGGGACAGGGACCAGTATTTT
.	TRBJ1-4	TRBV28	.	CASSFSGGDEKLFF	TGTGCCAGCAGTTTCTCCGGAGGTGATGAAAAACTGTTTTTT
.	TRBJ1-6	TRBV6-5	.	CASSYSRDINSPLHF	TGTGCCAGCAGTTACTCCAGGGATATTAATTCACCCCTCCACTTT
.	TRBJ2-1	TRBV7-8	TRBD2	CASSLGLAGEPPYNEQFF	TGTGCCAGCAGCCTTGGACTAGCGGGAGAGCCTCCCTACAATGAGCAGTTCTTC
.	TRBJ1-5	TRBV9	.	CASSVDPAGEQPQHF	TGTGCCAGCAGCGTAGACCCCGCAGGGGAGCAGCCCCAGCATTTT
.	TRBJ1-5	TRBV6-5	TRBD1	CASSSDPGQGQPQHF	TGTGCCAGCAGCTCCGACCCGGGACAGGGGCAGCCCCAGCATTTT
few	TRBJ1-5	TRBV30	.	CAWSVLEGRQPQHF	TGTGCCTGGAGTGTACTCGAGGGCAGGCAGCCCCAGCATTTT
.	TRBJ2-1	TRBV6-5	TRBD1	CASRGTGGINEQFF	TGTGCCAGCAGGGGGACAGGGGGAATAAATGAGCAGTTCTTC
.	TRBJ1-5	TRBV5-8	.	CASSLGESSNQPQHF	TGTGCCAGCAGCTTGGGGGAGTCGAGCAATCAGCCCCAGCATTTT
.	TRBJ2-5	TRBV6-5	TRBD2	CASSSARGSGETQYF	TGTGCCAGCAGTTCCGCTCGCGGGAGCGGTGAGACCCAGTACTTC
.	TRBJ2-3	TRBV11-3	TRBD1	CASSPRTGGTDTQYF	TGTGCCAGCAGCCCCCGGACAGGGGGCACAGATACGCAGTATTTT